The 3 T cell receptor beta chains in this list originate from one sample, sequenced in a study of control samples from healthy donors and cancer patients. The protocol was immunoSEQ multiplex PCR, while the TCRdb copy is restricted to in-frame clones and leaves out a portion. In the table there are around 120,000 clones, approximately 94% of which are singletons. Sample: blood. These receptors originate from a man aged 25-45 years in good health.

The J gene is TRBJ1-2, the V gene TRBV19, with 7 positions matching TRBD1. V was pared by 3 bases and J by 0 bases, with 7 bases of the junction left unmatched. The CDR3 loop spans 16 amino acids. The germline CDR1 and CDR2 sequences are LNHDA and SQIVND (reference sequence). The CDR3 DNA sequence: TGTGCCAGTAGTATCCCGTGGGGGACAGCTAACTATGGCTACACCTTC. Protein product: CASSIPWGTANYGYTF.

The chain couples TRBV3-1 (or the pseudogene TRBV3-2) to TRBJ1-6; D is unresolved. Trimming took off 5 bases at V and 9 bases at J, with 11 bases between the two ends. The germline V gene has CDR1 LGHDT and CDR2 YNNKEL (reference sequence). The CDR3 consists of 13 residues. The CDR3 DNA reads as TGTGCCAGCAGCGCCGCCTCAAGTTCACCCCTCCACTTT. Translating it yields CASSAASSSPLHF.

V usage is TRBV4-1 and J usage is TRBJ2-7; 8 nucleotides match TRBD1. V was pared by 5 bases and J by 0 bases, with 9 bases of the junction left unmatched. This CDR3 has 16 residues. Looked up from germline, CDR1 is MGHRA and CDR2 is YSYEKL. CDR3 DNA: TGCGCCAGCAGCGACCTCCCCAGGGGGCTCTCCTACGAGCAGTACTTC. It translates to CASSDLPRGLSYEQYF.